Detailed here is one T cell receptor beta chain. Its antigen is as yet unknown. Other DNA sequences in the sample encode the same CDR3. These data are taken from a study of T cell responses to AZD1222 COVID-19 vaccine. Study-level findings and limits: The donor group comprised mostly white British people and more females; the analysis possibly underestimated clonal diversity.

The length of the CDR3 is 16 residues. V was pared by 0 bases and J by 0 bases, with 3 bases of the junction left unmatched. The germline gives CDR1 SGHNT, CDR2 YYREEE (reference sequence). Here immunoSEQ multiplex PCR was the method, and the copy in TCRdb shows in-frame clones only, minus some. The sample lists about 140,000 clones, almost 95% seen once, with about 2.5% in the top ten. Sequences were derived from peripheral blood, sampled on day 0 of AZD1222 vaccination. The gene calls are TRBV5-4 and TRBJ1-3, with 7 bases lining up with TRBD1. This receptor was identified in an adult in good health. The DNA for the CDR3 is TGTGCCAGCAGCTTGGACAGGGGAGGCTCTGGAAACACCATATATTTT. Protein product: CASSLDRGGSGNTIYF.